The source of this T cell receptor (beta chain) is a study of post-analysis software for immune sequencing data (dated by TCRdb to between 2015 and 2016). Regarding the study in general: Disease courses on record covered relapsing-remitting, secondary progressive and progressive-relapsing multiple sclerosis, though some patients had no subtype annotation. The patient repertoires were set against approximately 10 previously published healthy control repertoires from donors whose ages ranged from 6 to 25 years. A subset of samples was prepared in parallel using single-end sample barcoding, then pooled and co-amplified after Illumina adapter ligation.

Results and caveats for the whole study, not just this receptor: Direct clustering with F measure revealed strong co-clustering of samples prepared in the same batch, which led to a batch-effect correction. Significantly lower normalized Chao1 diversity was found in multiple sclerosis patients than in controls, suggesting substantial peripheral T-cell clonal expansion. The multiple sclerosis patient group was slightly younger than the control group. A handful of TRBV segments, including TRBV5-6, TRBV5-1 and TRBV20-1, were significantly more frequent in patients than controls.

Its CDR3 holds 14 amino acids, cysteine through phenylalanine. Just the 42-base CDR3 DNA is kept, in frame starting at base 1. V drops 2 bases and J drops 3 bases, leaving 13 bases in between. Sequences SQVTM (CDR1) and ANQGSEA (CDR2) are obtained from the germline V gene. As concerns this clonotype: Which antigen it targets is not known. No per-base quality is available; no much larger clone lies one base away.

TCR beta repertoires were profiled from peripheral blood of 10 to 15 young patients with multiple sclerosis to demonstrate the VDJtools post-analysis software. The multiple sclerosis patients were children and adolescents between about 6 and 16 years of age. The library came from PCR. The listed sequencing device is Illumina HiSeq 2500. Unique molecular identifiers were incorporated into TCR beta cDNA libraries to reduce PCR and sequencing biases. Every 1 to 10 million input T cells yielded roughly 0.5 million cDNA molecules, meaning each molecule approximated one T cell. The same protocol used for the earlier healthy control dataset was applied to prepare and sequence the patient libraries. Within a given batch, samples were prepared together, multiplexed and sequenced on the same HiSeq lane. The paper's processing steps were these. MIGEC was used to process the raw barcoded reads, and molecular identifier groups with only a single read were discarded before consensus assembly and CDR3 extraction. VDJtools was used for post-analysis of the clonotype tables, with diversity normalized by down-sampling every dataset to the smallest sample size. Repertoire overlap clustering matched CDR3 amino acid but not nucleotide sequences to correct batch-related cross-sample contamination. Using fastp at Q25 and MiXCR, TCRdb reprocessed the public reads and kept productive beta chains. Rows are unified per CDR3 protein, each entry keeping the most common DNA and genes. The authors' filters were not applied to this entry. This sample comprises roughly 700,000 distinct CDR3 sequences, 25% to 30% of them detected only once. Around 0.56% of the sample rests with the top ten.

Specimen: blood. The clonotype comes from a girl aged 10 to 17 with multiple sclerosis. Recombination linked TRBV29-1 to TRBJ1-2; the D gene is unclear. The CDR3 protein: CSVEPMDFHYGYTF. The nucleotides are TGCAGCGTTGAACCGATGGACTTTCACTATGGCTACACCTTC.